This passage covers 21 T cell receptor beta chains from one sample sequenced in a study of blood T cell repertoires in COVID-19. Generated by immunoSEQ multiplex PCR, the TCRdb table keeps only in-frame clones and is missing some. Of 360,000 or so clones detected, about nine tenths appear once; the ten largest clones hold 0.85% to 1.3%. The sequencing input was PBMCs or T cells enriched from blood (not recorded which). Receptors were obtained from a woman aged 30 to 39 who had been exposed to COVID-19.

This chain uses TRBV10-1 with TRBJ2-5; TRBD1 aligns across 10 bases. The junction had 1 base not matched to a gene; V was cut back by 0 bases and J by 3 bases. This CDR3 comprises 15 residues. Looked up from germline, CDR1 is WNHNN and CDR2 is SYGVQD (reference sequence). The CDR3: CASSESGQGEETQYF. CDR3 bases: TGCGCCAGCAGTGAGTCTGGACAGGGGGAAGAGACCCAGTACTTC.

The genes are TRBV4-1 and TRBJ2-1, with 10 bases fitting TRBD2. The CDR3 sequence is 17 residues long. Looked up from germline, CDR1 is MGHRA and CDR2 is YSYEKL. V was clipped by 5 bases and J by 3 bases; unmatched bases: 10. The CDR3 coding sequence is TGCGCCAGCAGCGTCCGAGACCTAGCGGGAGTCTACAATGAGCAGTTCTTC. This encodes CASSVRDLAGVYNEQFF.

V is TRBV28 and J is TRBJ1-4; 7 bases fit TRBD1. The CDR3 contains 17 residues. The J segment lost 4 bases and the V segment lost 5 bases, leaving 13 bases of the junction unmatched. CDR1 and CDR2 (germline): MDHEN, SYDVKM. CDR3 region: CASSLGGWGRNNEKLFF. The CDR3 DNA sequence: TGTGCCAGCAGTCTAGGGGGCTGGGGGCGAAATAATGAAAAACTGTTTTTT.

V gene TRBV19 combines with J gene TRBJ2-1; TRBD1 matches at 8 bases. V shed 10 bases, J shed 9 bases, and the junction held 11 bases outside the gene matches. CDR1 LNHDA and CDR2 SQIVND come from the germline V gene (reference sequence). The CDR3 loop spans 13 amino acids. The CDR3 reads CATQRDRLSEQFF. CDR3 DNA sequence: TGTGCCACCCAGAGGGACAGGCTCAGTGAGCAGTTCTTC.

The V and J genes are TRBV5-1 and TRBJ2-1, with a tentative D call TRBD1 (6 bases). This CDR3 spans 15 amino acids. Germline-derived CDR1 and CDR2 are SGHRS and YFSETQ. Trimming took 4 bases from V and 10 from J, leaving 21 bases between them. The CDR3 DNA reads TGCGCCAGCAGCCTATCGGGACAACCTTCGGGGGAGCAGTTCTTC. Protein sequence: CASSLSGQPSGEQFF.

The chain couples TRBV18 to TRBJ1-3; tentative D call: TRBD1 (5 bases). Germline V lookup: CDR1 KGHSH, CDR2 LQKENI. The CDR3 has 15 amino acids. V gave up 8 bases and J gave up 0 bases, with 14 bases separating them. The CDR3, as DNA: TGTGCCAGCCGCCCCCCCCAGGGCTCTGGAAACACCATATATTTT. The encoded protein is CASRPPQGSGNTIYF.

CDR3 bases: TGTGCCAGCAGTTACTCGCCGTCGGGAGACACCGGGGAGCTGTTTTTT. Translating it yields CASSYSPSGDTGELFF. The V gene is TRBV6-5, the J gene TRBJ2-2, with a possible D match to TRBD2 (6 bases). The length of the CDR3 is 16 residues. Trimming left V 0 bases short and J 3 bases short, with 11 bases between. CDR1 is MNHEY, CDR2 SVGAGI, per germline.

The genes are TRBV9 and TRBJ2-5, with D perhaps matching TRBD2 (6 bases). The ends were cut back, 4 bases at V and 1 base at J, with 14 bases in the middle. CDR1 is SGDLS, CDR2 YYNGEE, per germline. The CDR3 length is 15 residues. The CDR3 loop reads CASSTEWGVQETQYF. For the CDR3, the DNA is TGTGCCAGCAGCACCGAGTGGGGGGTCCAAGAGACCCAGTACTTC.

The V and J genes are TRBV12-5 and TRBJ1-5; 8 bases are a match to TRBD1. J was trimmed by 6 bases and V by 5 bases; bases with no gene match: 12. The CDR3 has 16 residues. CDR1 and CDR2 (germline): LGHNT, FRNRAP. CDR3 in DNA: TGTGCTAGTGGTCCCACCGGACAGGGTTGGAGTCAGCCCCAGCATTTT. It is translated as CASGPTGQGWSQPQHF.

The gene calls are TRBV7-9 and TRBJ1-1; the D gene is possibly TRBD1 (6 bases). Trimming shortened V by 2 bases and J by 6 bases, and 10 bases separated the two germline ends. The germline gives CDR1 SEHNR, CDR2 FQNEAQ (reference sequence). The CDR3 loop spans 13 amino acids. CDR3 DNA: TGTGCCAGCAGCTTACAGGGGCATCCTGAAGCTTTCTTT. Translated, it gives CASSLQGHPEAFF.

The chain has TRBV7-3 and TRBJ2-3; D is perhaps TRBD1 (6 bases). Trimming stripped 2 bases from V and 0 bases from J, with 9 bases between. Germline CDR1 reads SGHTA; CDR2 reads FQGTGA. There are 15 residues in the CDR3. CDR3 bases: TGTGCCAGCAGCTTAGCAGGGGCCAGCACAGATACGCAGTATTTT. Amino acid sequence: CASSLAGASTDTQYF.

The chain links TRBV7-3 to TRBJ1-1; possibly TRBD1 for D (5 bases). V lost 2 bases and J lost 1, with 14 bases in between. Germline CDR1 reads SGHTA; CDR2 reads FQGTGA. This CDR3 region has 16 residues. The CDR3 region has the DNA TGTGCCAGCAGCTTACGCCCGAGACAGAGGAACACTGAAGCTTTCTTT. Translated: CASSLRPRQRNTEAFF.

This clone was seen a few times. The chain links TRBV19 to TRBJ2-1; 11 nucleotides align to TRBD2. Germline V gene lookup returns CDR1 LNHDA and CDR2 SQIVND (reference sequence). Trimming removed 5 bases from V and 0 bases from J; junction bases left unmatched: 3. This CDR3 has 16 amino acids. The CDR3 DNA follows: TGTGCCAGTAGTTCGACTAGCGGGGTCTCCTACAATGAGCAGTTCTTC. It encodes CASSSTSGVSYNEQFF.

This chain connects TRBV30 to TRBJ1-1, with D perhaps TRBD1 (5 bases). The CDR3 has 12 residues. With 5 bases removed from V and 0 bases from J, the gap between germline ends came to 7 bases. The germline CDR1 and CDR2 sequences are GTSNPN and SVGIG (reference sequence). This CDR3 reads CAWDSMNTEAFF. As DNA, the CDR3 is TGTGCCTGGGACAGCATGAACACTGAAGCTTTCTTT.

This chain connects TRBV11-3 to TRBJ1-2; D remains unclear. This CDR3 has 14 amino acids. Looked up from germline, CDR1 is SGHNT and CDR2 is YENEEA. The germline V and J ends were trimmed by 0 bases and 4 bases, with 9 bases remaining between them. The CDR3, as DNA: TGTGCCAGCAGCTTAGAGTGGGCTGGCTATGGCTACACCTTC. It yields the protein CASSLEWAGYGYTF.

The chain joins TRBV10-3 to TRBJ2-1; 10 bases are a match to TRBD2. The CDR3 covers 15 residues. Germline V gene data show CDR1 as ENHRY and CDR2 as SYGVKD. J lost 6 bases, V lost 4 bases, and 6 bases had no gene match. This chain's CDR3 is CAISGQREGVNEQFF. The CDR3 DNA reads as TGTGCCATCAGTGGGCAGCGGGAGGGTGTCAATGAGCAGTTCTTC.

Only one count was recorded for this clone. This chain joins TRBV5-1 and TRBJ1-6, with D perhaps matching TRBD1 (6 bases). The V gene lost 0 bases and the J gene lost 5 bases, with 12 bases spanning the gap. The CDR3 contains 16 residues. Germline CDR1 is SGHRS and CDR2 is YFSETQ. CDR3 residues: CASSLVTGVNNSPLHF. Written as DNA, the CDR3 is TGCGCCAGCAGCTTGGTGACAGGAGTAAATAATTCACCCCTCCACTTT.

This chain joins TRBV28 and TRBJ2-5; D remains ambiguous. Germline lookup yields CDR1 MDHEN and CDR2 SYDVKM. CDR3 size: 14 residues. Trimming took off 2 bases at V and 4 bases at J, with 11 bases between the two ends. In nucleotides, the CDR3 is TGTGCCAGCAGTTTACTGGGCCCCCCAGAGACCCAGTACTTC. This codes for CASSLLGPPETQYF.

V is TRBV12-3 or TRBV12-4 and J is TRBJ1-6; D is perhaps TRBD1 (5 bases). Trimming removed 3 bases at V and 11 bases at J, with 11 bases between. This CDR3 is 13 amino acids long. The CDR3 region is CASSFRGGAPLHF. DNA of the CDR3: TGTGCCAGCAGTTTTCGGGGGGGAGCACCCCTCCACTTT.

The CDR3 sequence: CASSYTQVAGEQYF. CDR3 sequence (DNA): TGTGCCAGCAGTTACACGCAGGTCGCAGGCGAGCAGTACTTC. V and J are TRBV6-6 and TRBJ2-7; no clear D gene. V shed 2 bases and J shed 6 bases, with 14 bases lying between them. Germline assignment: CDR1 MNHNY and CDR2 SVGAGI (reference sequence). The CDR3 sequence is 14 residues long.

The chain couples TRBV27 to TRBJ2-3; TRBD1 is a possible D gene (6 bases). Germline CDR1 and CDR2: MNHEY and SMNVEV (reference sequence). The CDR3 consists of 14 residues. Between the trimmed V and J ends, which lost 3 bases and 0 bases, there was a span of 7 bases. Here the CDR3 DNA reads TGTGCCAGCAGTTTGGGACACAGCACAGATACGCAGTATTTT. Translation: CASSLGHSTDTQYF.